The source of this T cell receptor beta chain is a study of T cells after posttransplantation cyclophosphamide. Generated by immunoSEQ multiplex PCR, the TCRdb table keeps only in-frame clones and is missing some. The sample yields some 8,800 clones, without any singletons. Treatment was busulfan-fludarabine conditioning, a marrow graft, and cyclophosphamide on days +3 and +4. There are many counts of this clone. The target antigen is unknown. Study-level findings and limits: Later post-transplant blood repertoires were often dominated by donor CD8+ memory clones. TRB clonality was highly associated with recipient CMV seropositivity and reactivation. Blood and skin or GI T cell repertoires showed limited TRB overlap.

The receptor's source is a male patient in his fifties or sixties who received an allogeneic stem cell transplant from a related donor and was CMV-positive. Some T cells could come from the graft donor. The sequencing used PBMCs, collected around 350 days after allogeneic stem cell transplant with posttransplant cyclophosphamide.

The CDR3 DNA is TGTGCCAGCAGCATCCAGGGGGCGACCGCCAATGAGCAGTTCTTC. Its protein product is CASSIQGATANEQFF. This chain links TRBV7-9 with TRBJ2-1; 8 positions match TRBD1. This CDR3 spans 15 amino acids. The V gene's germline CDR1 is SEHNR and CDR2 FQNEAQ (reference sequence). V shed 5 bases, J shed 6 bases, and the junction held 9 bases outside the gene matches.